Listed here are 5 T cell receptor beta chains from one sample, sequenced in a study of cytomegalovirus exposure and HLA in healthy donors. Vbeta (60) and Jbeta (13) primers were used in the PCR. Only in-frame clones appear in the TCRdb table, and some are missing; sequencing was by immunoSEQ multiplex PCR. The sample yields fewer than 200,000 clones, about 83% seen once. Sequenced input: PBMCs. The source is a middle-aged man in good health and CMV-seropositive.

This clone was picked up one time. The same CDR3 can be traced to other DNA sequences in this sample. The chain couples TRBV19 to TRBJ2-1; D gene ambiguous. The CDR3 extends over 13 amino acids. V gave up 3 bases and J gave up 4 bases, with 7 bases separating them. Germline values: CDR1 LNHDA, CDR2 SQIVND (reference sequence). The CDR3 reads CASSIPKYNEQFF. DNA for the CDR3: TGTGCCAGTAGTATCCCAAAATACAATGAGCAGTTCTTC.

As DNA, the CDR3 is TGTGCCAGCAGTTTAGCGGCTGGGGCCAACGTCCTGACTTTC. This gives the protein CASSLAAGANVLTF. The chain has TRBV27 and TRBJ2-6; no clear D gene. There are 14 residues in the CDR3. V dropped 2 bases and J dropped 2 bases, with 4 bases sitting between them. Germline V gives CDR1 MNHEY, CDR2 SMNVEV (reference sequence).

This clone was observed a single time. The CDR3, as DNA: TGTGCCAGCAGTGTGACAGGGCAAAATGGCTACACCTTC. It encodes CASSVTGQNGYTF. V is TRBV25-1 and J is TRBJ1-2, with 7 nucleotides matching TRBD1. The CDR3 has 13 residues. Germline V gives CDR1 MGHDK, CDR2 SYGVNS. Trimming took 4 bases from V and 6 from J; bases not matched to a gene: 5.

This sequence joins TRBV30 and TRBJ2-5; D remains unclear. The J call may not be correct, given that the DNA end is closer to TRBJ2-7. CDR1 GTSNPN and CDR2 SVGIG come from the germline V gene (reference sequence). This CDR3 has 13 amino acids. The CDR3 loop is CAWSPTERGEQYF. The CDR3, as DNA: TGTGCCTGGAGTCCCACGGAGAGAGGCGAGCAGTACTTC.

The chain has TRBV5-4 and TRBJ2-5, with TRBD1 matching over 9 bases. CDR3 length: 16 amino acids. Germline CDR1 and CDR2: SGHNT and YYREEE (reference sequence). With 0 bases clipped from V and 5 bases from J, the junction kept 8 bases outside the gene matches. The CDR3 sequence is CASSLGSTGGWETQYF. The CDR3 DNA is TGTGCCAGCAGCTTGGGTTCAACAGGGGGCTGGGAGACCCAGTACTTC.